A single sample gave rise to the 15 T cell receptor beta chains below, sequenced in a study of T-cell memory formation after mild COVID-19. TCRdb itself ran the 5' RACE reads through MiXCR, one entry per CDR3 protein. In the table there are 60,000 to 65,000 distinct CDR3 sequences, less than 9.5% of which are singletons. Input material: PBMCs or a T cell subset sorted from them (not recorded which). The receptors here all came from a man aged 18-30 years who had mild COVID-19 (a few samples of this study predate the infection). Cell type and time point are not known.

The chain links TRBV29-1 to TRBJ1-2; no clear D gene. The CDR3 runs 12 residues. Germline CDR1 and CDR2: SQVTM and ANQGSEA. V gave up 4 bases and J gave up 2 bases, with 8 bases separating them. This CDR3 is CSVAAPNYGYTF. As DNA, the CDR3 is TGCAGCGTTGCCGCGCCCAACTATGGCTACACCTTC.

Ten or more counts support this clonotype. This chain joins TRBV7-3 and TRBJ2-7; D not resolved. Germline lookup yields CDR1 SGHTA and CDR2 FQGTGA. This CDR3 is 14 amino acids long. V was trimmed by 1 base and J by 2 bases, leaving 9 bases between them. DNA of the CDR3: TGTGCCAGCAGCTTAAACCCAGGTCCCTACGAGCAGTACTTC. It specifies CASSLNPGPYEQYF.

This clonotype was counted a few times. This chain uses TRBV7-2 with TRBJ1-2; 10 bases map to TRBD1. Germline CDR1 SGHTA, CDR2 FQGNSA. V dropped 5 bases and J dropped 3; count of bases not matched to a gene: 6. There are 15 residues in the CDR3. The CDR3 here is CASSEATGGDYGYTF. CDR3 DNA sequence: TGTGCCAGCAGCGAAGCGACAGGGGGCGACTATGGCTACACCTTC.

The gene calls are TRBV7-2 and TRBJ2-7; 10 positions agree with TRBD1. CDR1 is SGHTA, CDR2 FQGNSA, per germline. The trim removed 1 base at V and 6 bases at J, leaving 6 bases unmatched. The CDR3 has 15 amino acids. CDR3 bases: TGTGCCAGCAGCTTAGTTGCGGGACAGGGGTCCGAGCAGTACTTC. Translating gives CASSLVAGQGSEQYF.

This clonotype turned up a few times. The chain has TRBV29-1 and TRBJ1-2, with 8 positions matching TRBD1. J lost 1 base, V lost 5 bases, and 9 bases had no gene match. This CDR3 has 15 amino acids. CDR1 SQVTM and CDR2 ANQGSEA come from the germline V gene. CDR3 coding DNA: TGCAGCGTTTCGGCAGGGGGCCCACTTAACTATGGCTACACCTTC. As protein: CSVSAGGPLNYGYTF.

The V call is TRBV20-1, the J call TRBJ1-4; no firm D call. Germline V CDR1 and CDR2: DFQATT, SNEGSKA (reference sequence). This CDR3 has 13 amino acids. The germline V and J ends were trimmed by 3 bases and 7 bases, with 12 bases remaining between them. The CDR3 DNA sequence: TGCAGTGCTAGTCGGCAGTCCGTTGAAAAACTGTTTTTT. Residues: CSASRQSVEKLFF.

V and J are TRBV5-1 and TRBJ2-7; 8 nucleotides line up with TRBD1. The CDR3 loop spans 15 amino acids. CDR1 is SGHRS and CDR2 is YFSETQ in the germline V gene. The V segment lost 1 base and the J segment 2 bases; nucleotides outside the gene matches: 5. This CDR3 reads CASSLRTGKPYEQYF. The CDR3 DNA sequence: TGCGCCAGCAGCTTGAGGACAGGGAAACCCTACGAGCAGTACTTC.

This clonotype was counted between two and nine times. V is TRBV10-3 and J is TRBJ2-3; no definite D call. CDR3 length equals 14 residues. From germline, CDR1 is ENHRY and CDR2 SYGVKD. V lost 3 bases, J lost 1 base, and 8 bases lay in between. CDR3 nucleotides: TGTGCCATCAGTGAAGGTGTACGCACAGATACGCAGTATTTT. Encoded protein: CAISEGVRTDTQYF.

The rearrangement uses TRBV23-1 and TRBJ2-1; possible D gene TRBD1, 6 bases. TRBV23-1 is labeled an ORF, and its function is uncertain. V gave up 8 bases and J gave up 9 bases, with 11 bases separating them. CDR3 size: 11 residues. In nucleotides, the CDR3 is TGCGCCAGCCGGACAGACGCTGAGCAGTTCTTC. Amino acids: CASRTDAEQFF.

This clonotype appeared a few times. The V call is TRBV3-1, the J call TRBJ1-6; D gene unclear. Germline CDR1 is LGHDT and CDR2 is YNNKEL (reference sequence). The CDR3 loop spans 15 amino acids. Between the trimmed V and J ends, which lost 0 bases and 8 bases, there was a span of 11 bases. The CDR3 bases are TGTGCCAGCAGCCAAGAGTGGTCAGGCGATTCACCCCTCCACTTT. Translated: CASSQEWSGDSPLHF.

As DNA, the CDR3 is TGTGCCAGCAGTTTATCCATCCAAGGAAAACTGTTTTTT. It translates to CASSLSIQGKLFF. This chain uses TRBV28 with TRBJ1-4; D remains unclear. Between the trimmed V and J ends, which lost 1 base and 10 bases, there was a span of 10 bases. The CDR3 contains 13 residues. Germline V gene data show CDR1 as MDHEN and CDR2 as SYDVKM. The whole variable domain, remainder taken from reference TRBV28 and TRBJ1-4, is DVKVTQSSRYLVKRTGEKVFLECVQDMDHENMFWYRQDPGLGLRLIYFSYDVKMKEKGDIPEGYSVSREKKERFSLILESASTNQTSMYLCASSLSIQGKLFFGSGTQLSVL.

This clonotype was observed many times. The genes are TRBV5-4 and TRBJ2-2; D not certain. Germline assignment: CDR1 SGHNT and CDR2 YYREEE (reference sequence). The length of the CDR3 is 11 residues. V lost 4 bases to trimming and J lost 7 bases, with 5 bases between them. The CDR3 nucleotides read TGTGCCAGCAGCGGGCGCGGGGAGCTGTTTTTT. Its protein is CASSGRGELFF.

This clonotype was detected only a few times. V gene TRBV28 combines with J gene TRBJ2-7; possibly TRBD1 or TRBD2 for D (6 bases each). Germline V gene data show CDR1 as MDHEN and CDR2 as SYDVKM. Trimming left V 5 bases short and J 2 bases short, with 13 bases between. There are 14 residues in the CDR3. The CDR3 DNA is TGTGCCAGCAGTCCCGGAGGGGGAACCTACGAGCAGTACGTC. Protein sequence: CASSPGGGTYEQYV.

The V and J genes are TRBV5-1 and TRBJ1-4; maybe TRBD1 (6 bases). CDR3 length: 14 amino acids. Trimming took 0 bases from V and 6 from J, leaving 9 bases between them. CDR1 SGHRS and CDR2 YFSETQ come from the germline V gene. The CDR3 region has the DNA TGCGCCAGCAGCTTGGGTTACAGGGATGAAAAACTGTTTTTT. Translating gives CASSLGYRDEKLFF.

The genes are TRBV24-1 and TRBJ2-5, with TRBD2 matching 10 bases. Trimming cost V 2 bases and J 5 bases; bases outside gene matches: 10. The CDR3 covers 17 residues. CDR1 KGHDR and CDR2 SFDVKD come from the germline V gene. CDR3 in amino acids: CATSDSRIAGGLETQYF. The CDR3 DNA is TGTGCCACCAGTGATTCCAGGATAGCGGGGGGATTGGAGACCCAGTACTTC.